The 25 T cell receptor beta chains below were found in one sample sequenced in a study of blood T cell repertoires in COVID-19. Produced via immunoSEQ multiplex PCR; TCRdb's table is partial and in-frame only. The sample shows about 130,000 clones, less than 90% of them seen only once. The sequencing sample was made of peripheral blood. The source is a woman aged 25-40 years who had recovered from COVID-19.

This chain connects TRBV5-1 to TRBJ1-2; 7 positions agree with TRBD1. Germline lookup yields CDR1 SGHRS and CDR2 YFSETQ. The CDR3 extends over 15 amino acids. V was clipped by 2 bases and J by 2 bases; unmatched bases: 6. The CDR3 DNA sequence: TGCGCCAGCAGCTTCGGACAGGCTTCAAACTATGGCTACACCTTC. As protein: CASSFGQASNYGYTF.

This clone occurred a few times. CDR3 sequence: CASSLQTNTEAFF. DNA for the CDR3: TGTGCCAGCAGCCTGCAGACTAACACTGAAGCTTTCTTT. The rearrangement joins TRBV3-1 (or the pseudogene TRBV3-2) to TRBJ1-1; D gene unclear. Germline V gene sequence: CDR1 LGHDT, CDR2 YNNKEL (reference sequence). Trimming took off 4 bases at V and 2 bases at J, with 8 bases between the two ends. The CDR3 has 13 amino acids.

The chain combines TRBV2 with TRBJ1-5; a possible D gene is TRBD1 (5 bases). The CDR3 totals 15 residues. Per the germline V gene, CDR1 is SNHLY and CDR2 is FYNNEI. Trimming cost V 4 bases and J 1 base, with 11 bases left between them. Here the CDR3 reads CASSGWTQSNQPQHF. CDR3 bases: TGTGCCAGCAGTGGGTGGACACAAAGCAATCAGCCCCAGCATTTT.

This chain links TRBV28 with TRBJ2-1; 13 bases are a match to TRBD2. Germline-derived CDR1 and CDR2 are MDHEN and SYDVKM. The CDR3 covers 14 residues. Trimming removed 6 bases from V and 13 bases from J; junction bases left unmatched: 9. The CDR3 DNA reads TGTGCCAGCAGGGGGACTAGCGGGACCCTTGGACAGTTCTTC. Encoded protein: CASRGTSGTLGQFF.

V and J are TRBV3-1 (or the pseudogene TRBV3-2) and TRBJ2-5; TRBD1 matches 7 bases. V shed 2 bases, J shed 5 bases, and the junction held 8 bases outside the gene matches. CDR1 is LGHDT and CDR2 is YNNKEL in the germline V gene (reference sequence). The length of the CDR3 is 15 residues. The chain's CDR3 is CASSQFKTGWETQYF. The CDR3 region has the DNA TGTGCCAGCAGCCAATTTAAGACAGGGTGGGAGACCCAGTACTTC.

The chain combines TRBV6-5 with TRBJ1-1; 11 nucleotides line up with TRBD1. This CDR3 spans 13 amino acids. Germline CDR1 reads MNHEY; CDR2 reads SVGAGI. The ends lost 7 bases at V and 10 bases at J; junction bases unmatched: 8. CDR3 loop: CASNKGQGDRAFF. CDR3 coding DNA: TGTGCCAGCAATAAGGGACAGGGGGATAGAGCTTTCTTT.

This rearrangement joins TRBV10-3 to TRBJ1-2, with TRBD1 matching over 8 bases. Trimming removed 4 bases from V and 4 bases from J; junction bases left unmatched: 2. CDR3 length: 13 residues. Looked up from germline, CDR1 is ENHRY and CDR2 is SYGVKD. CDR3 region: CAISGQGSYGYTF. DNA for the CDR3: TGTGCCATCAGTGGACAGGGGTCCTATGGCTACACCTTC.

The chain combines TRBV6-5 with TRBJ1-1; tentative D call: TRBD1 (6 bases). The CDR3 totals 14 residues. Germline V gene sequence: CDR1 MNHEY, CDR2 SVGAGI. V lost 8 bases to trimming and J lost 4 bases, with 17 bases between them. The CDR3 sequence is CASGSGTSPTEAFF. The CDR3 region has the DNA TGTGCCAGCGGGTCCGGGACATCACCCACTGAAGCTTTCTTT.

This clone was counted once. This chain connects TRBV18 to TRBJ1-1; D perhaps matches TRBD1 (6 bases). V was cut by 5 bases and J by 5 bases, with 15 bases left in between. The CDR3 consists of 14 residues. From germline, CDR1 is KGHSH and CDR2 LQKENI. The CDR3 DNA follows: TGTGCCAGCTCAACAAATCAGGACAGTACTGAAGCTTTCTTT. It is translated as CASSTNQDSTEAFF. The variable domain in full, with the rest retrieved from reference TRBV18 and TRBJ1-1, is NAGVMQNPRHLVRRRGQEARLRCSPMKGHSHVYWYRQLPEEGLKFMVYLQKENIIDESGMPKERFSAEFPKEGPSILRIQQVVRGDSAAYFCASSTNQDSTEAFFGQGTRLTVV.

V is TRBV6-1 and J is TRBJ1-2; 10 positions match TRBD1. The CDR3 loop spans 16 amino acids. The trim removed 3 bases at V and 1 base at J, leaving 5 bases unmatched. Germline CDR1 is MNHNS and CDR2 is SASEGT. The CDR3 reads CASSEDDRGLNYGYTF. CDR3 nucleotide sequence: TGTGCCAGCAGTGAGGACGACAGGGGGCTTAACTATGGCTACACCTTC.

The V gene is TRBV3-1 (or the pseudogene TRBV3-2), the J gene TRBJ1-3; 8 bases are shared with TRBD1. Germline V gives CDR1 LGHDT, CDR2 YNNKEL (reference sequence). This CDR3 is 16 amino acids long. V lost 3 bases to trimming and J lost 2 bases; unmatched junction nucleotides: 6. Written as DNA, the CDR3 is TGTGCCAGCAGCCACGAATGGACAGGGCCTGGAAACACCATATATTTT. As protein: CASSHEWTGPGNTIYF.

The V call is TRBV6-5, the J call TRBJ2-5; perhaps TRBD1 as D (7 bases). This CDR3 contains 11 residues. The germline V gene encodes CDR1 MNHEY and CDR2 SVGAGI. V was pared by 11 bases and J by 4 bases, with 11 bases between. CDR3 sequence: CAGQGGETQYF. CDR3 coding DNA: TGTGCCGGTCAGGGGGGAGAGACCCAGTACTTC.

V usage is TRBV12-3 or TRBV12-4 and J usage is TRBJ2-7; D is possibly TRBD2 (6 bases). CDR3 length equals 13 residues. With 8 bases removed from V and 7 bases from J, the gap between germline ends came to 18 bases. The CDR3 DNA reads as TGTGCCAGCGGTTGGGGTAGGGCGGGAGAGCAGTACTTC. The encoded protein is CASGWGRAGEQYF.

The genes are TRBV5-4 and TRBJ1-6; a weak D match, TRBD1 (6 bases). CDR1 is SGHNT and CDR2 is YYREEE in the germline V gene (reference sequence). The CDR3 totals 16 residues. V shed 2 bases and J shed 8 bases, with 17 bases lying between them. The CDR3 is CASSFYAGAGDSPLHF. Written as DNA, the CDR3 is TGTGCCAGCAGCTTTTACGCAGGGGCTGGGGATTCACCCCTCCACTTT.

This sequence joins TRBV6-1 and TRBJ1-1; D possibly corresponds to TRBD1 (5 bases). V was pared by 2 bases and J by 8 bases, with 12 bases between. There are 13 residues in the CDR3. Germline CDR1 and CDR2: MNHNS and SASEGT. Here the CDR3 DNA reads TGTGCCAGCAGTGAATCGCAGGGATTGGAAGCTTTCTTT. The encoded protein is CASSESQGLEAFF.

The V gene is TRBV12-3 or TRBV12-4, the J gene TRBJ2-5; possibly TRBD1 for D (5 bases). Trimming cost V 7 bases and J 5 bases, with 14 bases left between them. This CDR3 region has 13 residues. The DNA of the CDR3 is TGTGCCAGCACCCCGGACACTTCCGAGACCCAGTACTTC. It is translated as CASTPDTSETQYF.

The chain carries TRBV19 and TRBJ1-1; D is uncertain. The V end was cut by 2 bases, the J end by 4 bases, with 20 bases between. Germline CDR1 reads LNHDA; CDR2 reads SQIVND (reference sequence). This CDR3 comprises 17 residues. The CDR3 region has the DNA TGTGCCAGTAGTATATACAGTCACGTAGGAACTTCCACTGAAGCTTTCTTT. It is translated as CASSIYSHVGTSTEAFF.

The chain is built from TRBV5-6 and TRBJ2-3, with 7 bases fitting TRBD2. Trimming took 2 bases from V and 1 from J; bases not matched to a gene: 1. Germline V gives CDR1 SGHDT, CDR2 YYEEEE. The CDR3 sequence is 14 residues long. CDR3 DNA sequence: TGTGCCAGCAGCTTAACTAGCGGCACAGATACGCAGTATTTT. Amino acid sequence: CASSLTSGTDTQYF.

The rearrangement uses TRBV5-4 and TRBJ2-3; 8 nucleotides line up with TRBD2. With V trimmed by 0 bases and J by 0 bases, 3 bases remained unmatched. The CDR3 spans 16 residues. The germline gives CDR1 SGHNT, CDR2 YYREEE (reference sequence). The CDR3 region has the DNA TGTGCCAGCAGCTTGGCGCTAGCGGGTAGCACAGATACGCAGTATTTT. This gives the protein CASSLALAGSTDTQYF.

The chain combines TRBV7-2 with TRBJ1-6; 7 bases are shared with TRBD1. J gave up 8 bases and V 0 bases, and 4 bases lay outside the gene matches. In germline, CDR1 is SGHTA, CDR2 FQGNSA. CDR3 length: 15 residues. The CDR3: CASSLAQGRHSPLHF. CDR3 DNA sequence: TGTGCCAGCAGCTTAGCACAGGGGAGACATTCACCCCTCCACTTT.

Only a few counts were recorded for this clone. The chain links TRBV27 to TRBJ2-7; 10 nucleotides align to TRBD2. The V gene's germline CDR1 is MNHEY and CDR2 SMNVEV (reference sequence). This CDR3 comprises 15 residues. V was pared by 4 bases and J by 3 bases, with 6 bases of the junction left unmatched. CDR3 amino acids: CASSSPSGGNYEQYF. CDR3 DNA: TGTGCCAGCAGTTCCCCTAGCGGGGGTAACTACGAGCAGTACTTC.

This chain uses TRBV4-1 with TRBJ1-2, with TRBD1 matching 8 bases. Trimming at V came to 1 base and at J to 8 bases, leaving 9 bases not matched to a gene. The CDR3 is 15 amino acids. The germline V gene encodes CDR1 MGHRA and CDR2 YSYEKL. The CDR3 spells CASSQAPGQVDGYTF. In nucleotides, the CDR3 is TGCGCCAGCAGCCAAGCACCGGGACAGGTAGACGGCTACACCTTC.

CDR3 in amino acids: CASSFRFNEQFF. In DNA form, the CDR3 reads TGTGCCAGCAGCTTCAGATTCAATGAGCAGTTCTTC. The rearrangement joins TRBV7-6 to TRBJ2-1; no definite D call. The ends were cut back, 3 bases at V and 6 bases at J, with 6 bases in the middle. The length of the CDR3 is 12 residues. From germline, CDR1 is SGHVS and CDR2 FNYEAQ.

The chain joins TRBV14 to TRBJ2-1; D is perhaps TRBD2 (6 bases). Germline V lookup: CDR1 SGHDN, CDR2 FVKESK. The CDR3 spans 17 residues. With 3 bases removed from V and 4 bases from J, the gap between germline ends came to 19 bases. CDR3 residues: CASSHFLDGGTYNEQFF. The CDR3 nucleotides read TGTGCCAGCAGCCATTTCCTAGACGGGGGAACGTACAATGAGCAGTTCTTC.

This sequence joins TRBV7-8 and TRBJ2-3, with 8 bases that match TRBD2. The germline CDR1 and CDR2 sequences are SGHVS and FQNEAQ. V shed 2 bases, J shed 4 bases, and the junction held 8 bases outside the gene matches. There are 16 residues in the CDR3. Written as DNA, the CDR3 is TGTGCCAGCAGCTTAACCAGCGGGAGCGTTTCAGATACGCAGTATTTT. Its translation is CASSLTSGSVSDTQYF.